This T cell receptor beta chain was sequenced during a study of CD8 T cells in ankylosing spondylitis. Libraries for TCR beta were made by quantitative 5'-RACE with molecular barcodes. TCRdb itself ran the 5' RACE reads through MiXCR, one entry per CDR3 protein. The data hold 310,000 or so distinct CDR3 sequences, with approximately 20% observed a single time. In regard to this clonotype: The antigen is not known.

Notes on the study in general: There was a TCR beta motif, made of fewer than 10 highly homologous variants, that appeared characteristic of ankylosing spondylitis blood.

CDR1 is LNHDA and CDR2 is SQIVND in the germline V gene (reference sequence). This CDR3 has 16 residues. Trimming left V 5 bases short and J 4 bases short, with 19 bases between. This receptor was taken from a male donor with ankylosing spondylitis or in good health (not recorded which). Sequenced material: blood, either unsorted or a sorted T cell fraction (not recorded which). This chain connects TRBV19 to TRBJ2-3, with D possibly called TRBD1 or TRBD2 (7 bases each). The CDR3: CASSPGTIQGADTQYF. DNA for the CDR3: TGTGCCAGTAGTCCAGGGACTATCCAGGGGGCAGATACGCAGTATTTT. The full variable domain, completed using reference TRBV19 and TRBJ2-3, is DGGITQSPKYLFRKEGQNVTLSCEQNLNHDAMYWYRQDPGQGLRLIYYSQIVNDFQKGDIAEGYSVSREKKESFPLTVTSAQKNPTAFYLCASSPGTIQGADTQYFGPGTRLTVL.